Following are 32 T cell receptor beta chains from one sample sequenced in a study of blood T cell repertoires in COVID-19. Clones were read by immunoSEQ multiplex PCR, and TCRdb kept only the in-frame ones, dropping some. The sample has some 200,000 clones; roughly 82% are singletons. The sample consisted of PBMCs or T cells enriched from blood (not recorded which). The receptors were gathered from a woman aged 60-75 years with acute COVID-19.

The CDR3 sequence is CASSKGTVSFYEQYV. The DNA for the CDR3 is TGTGCCAGCAGCAAGGGGACAGTCTCTTTCTACGAGCAGTACGTC. V is TRBV7-2 and J is TRBJ2-7; 7 bases map to TRBD1. Germline V lookup: CDR1 SGHTA, CDR2 FQGNSA. This CDR3 has 15 residues. The V and J ends lost 5 bases and 3 bases, in that order; junction bases with no gene match: 10.

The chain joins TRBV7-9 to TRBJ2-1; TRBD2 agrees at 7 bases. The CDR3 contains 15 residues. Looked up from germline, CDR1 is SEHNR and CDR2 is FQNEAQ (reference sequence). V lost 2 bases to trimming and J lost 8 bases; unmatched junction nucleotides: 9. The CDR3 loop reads CASSLILGGEDEQFF. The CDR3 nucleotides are TGTGCCAGCAGCTTAATTCTGGGAGGGGAGGATGAGCAGTTCTTC.

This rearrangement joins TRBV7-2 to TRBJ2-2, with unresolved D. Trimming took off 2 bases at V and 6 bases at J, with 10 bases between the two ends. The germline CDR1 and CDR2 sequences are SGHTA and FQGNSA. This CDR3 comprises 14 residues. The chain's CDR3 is CASSLTLSPGELFF. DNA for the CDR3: TGTGCCAGCAGCTTAACTCTTAGCCCCGGGGAGCTGTTTTTT.

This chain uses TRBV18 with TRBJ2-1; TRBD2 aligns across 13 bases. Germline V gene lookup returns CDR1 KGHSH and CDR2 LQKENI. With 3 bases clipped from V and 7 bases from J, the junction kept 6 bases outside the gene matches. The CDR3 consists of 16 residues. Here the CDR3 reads CASSPRTSGSGNEQFF. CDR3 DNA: TGTGCCAGCTCACCGAGGACTAGCGGGAGCGGTAATGAGCAGTTCTTC.

Written as DNA, the CDR3 is TGTGCCATCAGTGTACGTTCGGGTGATGGCTACACCTTC. Encoded protein: CAISVRSGDGYTF. V and J are TRBV10-3 and TRBJ1-2; no clear D gene. The germline gives CDR1 ENHRY, CDR2 SYGVKD. V was shortened by 4 bases and J by 6 bases, with 12 bases between the two germline ends. The CDR3 covers 13 residues.

This CDR3 reads CASSSQGSNQPQHF. The CDR3 coding sequence is TGTGCCAGTAGTTCACAGGGGAGCAATCAGCCCCAGCATTTT. This chain uses TRBV19 with TRBJ1-5; 7 nucleotides line up with TRBD1. The V segment lost 5 bases and the J segment 1 base; nucleotides outside the gene matches: 2. The germline V gene encodes CDR1 LNHDA and CDR2 SQIVND (reference sequence). The CDR3 runs 14 residues.

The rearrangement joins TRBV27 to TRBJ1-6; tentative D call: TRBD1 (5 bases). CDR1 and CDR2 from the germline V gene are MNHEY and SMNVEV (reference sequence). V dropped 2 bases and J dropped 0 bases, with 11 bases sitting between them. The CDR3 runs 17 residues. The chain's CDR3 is CASSLRDGSSYNSPLHF. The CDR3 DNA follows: TGTGCCAGCAGTTTACGGGACGGGAGCTCCTATAATTCACCCCTCCACTTT.

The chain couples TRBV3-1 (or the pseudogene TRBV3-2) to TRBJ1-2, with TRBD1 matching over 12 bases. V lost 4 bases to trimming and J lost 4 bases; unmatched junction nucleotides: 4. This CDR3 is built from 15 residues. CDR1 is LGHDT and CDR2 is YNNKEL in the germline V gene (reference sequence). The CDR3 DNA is TGTGCCAGCAGCCTTGGGACAGGGGGCGGCTATGGCTACACCTTC. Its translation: CASSLGTGGGYGYTF.

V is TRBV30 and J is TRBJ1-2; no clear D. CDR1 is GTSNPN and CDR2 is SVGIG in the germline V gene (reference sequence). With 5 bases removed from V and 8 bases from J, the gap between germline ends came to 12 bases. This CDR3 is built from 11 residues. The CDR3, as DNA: TGTGCCTGGGTCGGAGCTGGCGGCTACACCTTC. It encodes CAWVGAGGYTF.

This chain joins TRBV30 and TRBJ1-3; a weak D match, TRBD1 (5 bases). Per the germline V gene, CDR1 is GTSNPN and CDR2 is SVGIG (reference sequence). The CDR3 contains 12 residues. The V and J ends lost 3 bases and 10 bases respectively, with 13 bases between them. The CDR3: CAWSPRGTTIYF. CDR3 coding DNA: TGTGCCTGGAGCCCGCGGGGCACAACCATATATTTT.

CDR3 DNA sequence: TGCGCCAGCAGCCACGGGGGAGGGACCACAGATACGCAGTATTTT. It is translated as CASSHGGGTTDTQYF. The V gene is TRBV5-1, the J gene TRBJ2-3; 7 bases align to TRBD2. Germline CDR1 reads SGHRS; CDR2 reads YFSETQ. The V gene end was trimmed by 4 bases and the J gene end by 2 bases; junction bases not matched to a gene: 7. This CDR3 spans 15 amino acids.

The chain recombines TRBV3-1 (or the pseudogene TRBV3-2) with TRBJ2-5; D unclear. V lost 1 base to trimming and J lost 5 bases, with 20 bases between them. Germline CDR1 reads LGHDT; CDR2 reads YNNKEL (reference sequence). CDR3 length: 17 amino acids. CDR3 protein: CASSQVVQLSGRETQYF. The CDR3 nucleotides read TGTGCCAGCAGCCAAGTAGTGCAGCTGTCGGGTAGGGAGACCCAGTACTTC.

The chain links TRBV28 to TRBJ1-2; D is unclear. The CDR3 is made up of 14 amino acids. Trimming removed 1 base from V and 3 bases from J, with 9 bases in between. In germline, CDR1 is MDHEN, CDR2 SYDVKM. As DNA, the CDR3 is TGTGCCAGCAGTTTATCCGGACTCGACTATGGCTACACCTTC. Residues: CASSLSGLDYGYTF.

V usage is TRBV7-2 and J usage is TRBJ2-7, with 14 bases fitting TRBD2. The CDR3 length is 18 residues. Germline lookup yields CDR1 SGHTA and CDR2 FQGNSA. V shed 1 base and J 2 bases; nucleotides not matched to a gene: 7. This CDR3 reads CASSLERTSGRLPYEQYF. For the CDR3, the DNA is TGTGCCAGCAGCTTAGAGAGGACTAGCGGGAGGCTCCCCTACGAGCAGTACTTC.

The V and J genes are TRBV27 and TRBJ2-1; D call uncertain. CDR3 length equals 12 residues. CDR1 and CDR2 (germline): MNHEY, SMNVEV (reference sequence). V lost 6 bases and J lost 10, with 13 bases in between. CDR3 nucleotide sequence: TGTGCCAGCAGCCGGCCGATGGGCGAGCAGTTCTTC. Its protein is CASSRPMGEQFF.

The CDR3 DNA is TGTGCCAGTAGCGACAGGCCCAATGGCTACACCTTC. The encoded protein is CASSDRPNGYTF. The chain uses TRBV19 and TRBJ1-2; tentative D call: TRBD1 (6 bases). Trimming pared 6 bases from V and 6 bases from J, leaving 11 bases between. This CDR3 comprises 12 residues. Germline CDR1 and CDR2: LNHDA and SQIVND (reference sequence).

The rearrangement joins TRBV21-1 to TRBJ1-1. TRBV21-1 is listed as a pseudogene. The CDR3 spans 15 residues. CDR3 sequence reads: CSLSLCRGVNTEAFF. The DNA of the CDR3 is TGTTCTCTCTCTTTATGCCGGGGGGTGAACACTGAAGCTTTCTTT.

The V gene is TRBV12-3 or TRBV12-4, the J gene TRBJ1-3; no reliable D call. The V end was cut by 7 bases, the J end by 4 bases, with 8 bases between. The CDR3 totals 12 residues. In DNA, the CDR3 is TGTGCCAGCACTCCTCGGGGAAACACCATATATTTT. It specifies CASTPRGNTIYF.

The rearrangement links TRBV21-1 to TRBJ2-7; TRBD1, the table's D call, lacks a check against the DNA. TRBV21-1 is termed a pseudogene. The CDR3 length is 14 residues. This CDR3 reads CASSLRTGPYEQYV. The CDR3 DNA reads TGTGCCAGCAGCCTACGGACAGGGCCGTACGAGCAGTACGTC.

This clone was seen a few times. As DNA, the CDR3 is TGTGCCAGCAGCCTCGGGGGGGGCTTCGTGAACACTGAAGCTTTCTTT. Protein product: CASSLGGGFVNTEAFF. J is TRBJ1-1 and V is TRBV14; tentative D call: TRBD1 (6 bases). The CDR3 extends over 16 amino acids. Trimming cost V 4 bases and J 0 bases, with 15 bases left between them. Germline V gives CDR1 SGHDN, CDR2 FVKESK.

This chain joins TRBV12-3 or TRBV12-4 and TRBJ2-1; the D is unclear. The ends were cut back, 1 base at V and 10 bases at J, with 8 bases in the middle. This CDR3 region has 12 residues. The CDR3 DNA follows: TGTGCCAGCAGTTTAGTTGCCAGGGAGCAGTTCTTC. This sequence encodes CASSLVAREQFF.

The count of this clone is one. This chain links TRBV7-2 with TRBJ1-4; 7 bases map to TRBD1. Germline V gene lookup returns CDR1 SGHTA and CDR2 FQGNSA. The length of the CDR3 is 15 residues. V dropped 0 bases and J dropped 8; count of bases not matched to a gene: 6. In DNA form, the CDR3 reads TGTGCCAGCAGCTTAGCCCTAACAGGGGACGAAAAACTGTTTTTT. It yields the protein CASSLALTGDEKLFF.

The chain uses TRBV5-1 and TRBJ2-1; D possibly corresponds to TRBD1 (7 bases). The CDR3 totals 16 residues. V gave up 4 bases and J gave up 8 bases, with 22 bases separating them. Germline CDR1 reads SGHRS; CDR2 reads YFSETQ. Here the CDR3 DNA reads TGCGCCAGCAGCCTCTCAGGGGGGACTGCTGGACATGAGCAGTTCTTC. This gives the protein CASSLSGGTAGHEQFF.

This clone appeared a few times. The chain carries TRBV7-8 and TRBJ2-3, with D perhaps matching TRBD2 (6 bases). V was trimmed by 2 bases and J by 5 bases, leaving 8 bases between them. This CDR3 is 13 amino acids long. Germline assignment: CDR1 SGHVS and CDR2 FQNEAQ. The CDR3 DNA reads TGTGCCAGCAGCTTAAGGGAGGTAGATACGCAGTATTTT. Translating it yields CASSLREVDTQYF. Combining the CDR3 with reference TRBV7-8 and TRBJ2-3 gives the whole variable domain GAGVSQSPRYKVAKRGQDVALRCDPISGHVSLFWYQQALGQGPEFLTYFQNEAQLDKSGLPSDRFFAERPEGSVSTLKIQRTQQEDSAVYLCASSLREVDTQYFGPGTRLTVL.

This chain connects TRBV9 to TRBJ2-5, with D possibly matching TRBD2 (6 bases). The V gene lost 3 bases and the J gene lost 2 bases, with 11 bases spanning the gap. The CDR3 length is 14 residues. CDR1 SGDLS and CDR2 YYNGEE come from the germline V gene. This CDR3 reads CASSAWGDQETQYF. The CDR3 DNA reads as TGTGCCAGCAGCGCGTGGGGGGATCAAGAGACCCAGTACTTC.

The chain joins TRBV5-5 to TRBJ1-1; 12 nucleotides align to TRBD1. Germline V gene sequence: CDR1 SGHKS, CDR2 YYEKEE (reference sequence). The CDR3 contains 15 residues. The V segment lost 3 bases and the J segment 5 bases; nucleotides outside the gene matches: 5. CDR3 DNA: TGTGCCAGCAGCTGGGGACAGGGGGCGGTTACTGAAGCTTTCTTT. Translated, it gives CASSWGQGAVTEAFF. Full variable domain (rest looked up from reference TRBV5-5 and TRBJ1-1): DAGVTQSPTHLIKTRGQQVTLRCSPISGHKSVSWYQQVLGQGPQFIFQYYEKEERGRGNFPDRFSARQFPNYSSELNVNALLLGDSALYLCASSWGQGAVTEAFFGQGTRLTVV.

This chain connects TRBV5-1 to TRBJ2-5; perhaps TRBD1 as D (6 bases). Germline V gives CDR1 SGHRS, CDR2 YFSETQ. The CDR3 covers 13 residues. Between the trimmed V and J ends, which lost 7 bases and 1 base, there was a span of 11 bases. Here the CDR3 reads CASATGPQETQYF. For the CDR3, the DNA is TGCGCCAGCGCGACAGGTCCCCAAGAGACCCAGTACTTC.

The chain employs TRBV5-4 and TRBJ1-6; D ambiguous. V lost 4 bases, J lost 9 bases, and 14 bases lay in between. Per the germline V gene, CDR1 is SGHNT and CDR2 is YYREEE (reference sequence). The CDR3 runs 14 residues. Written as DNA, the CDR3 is TGTGCCAGCAGCGTCGACAACGGCCGTTCACCCCTCCACTTT. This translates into CASSVDNGRSPLHF.

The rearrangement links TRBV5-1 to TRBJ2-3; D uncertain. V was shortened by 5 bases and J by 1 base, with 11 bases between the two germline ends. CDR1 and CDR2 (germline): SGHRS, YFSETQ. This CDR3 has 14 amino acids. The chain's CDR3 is CASRNSIGTDTQYF. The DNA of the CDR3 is TGCGCCAGCAGGAATAGTATTGGCACAGATACGCAGTATTTT. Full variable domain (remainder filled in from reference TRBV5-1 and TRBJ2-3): KAGVTQTPRYLIKTRGQQVTLSCSPISGHRSVSWYQQTPGQGLQFLFEYFSETQRNKGNFPGRFSGRQFSNSRSEMNVSTLELGDSALYLCASRNSIGTDTQYFGPGTRLTVL.

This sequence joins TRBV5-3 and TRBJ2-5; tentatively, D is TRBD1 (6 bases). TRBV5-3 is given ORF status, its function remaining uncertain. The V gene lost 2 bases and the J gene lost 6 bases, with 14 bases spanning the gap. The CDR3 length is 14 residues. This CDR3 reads CARSFGGPSQTQYF. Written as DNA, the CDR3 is TGTGCCAGAAGCTTTGGGGGCCCATCACAGACCCAGTACTTC.

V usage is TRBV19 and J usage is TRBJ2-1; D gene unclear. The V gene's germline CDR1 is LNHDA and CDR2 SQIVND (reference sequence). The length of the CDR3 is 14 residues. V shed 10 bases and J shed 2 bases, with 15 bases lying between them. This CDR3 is CATSPRYAYNEQFF. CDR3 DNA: TGTGCCACCTCCCCTAGGTATGCCTACAATGAGCAGTTCTTC.

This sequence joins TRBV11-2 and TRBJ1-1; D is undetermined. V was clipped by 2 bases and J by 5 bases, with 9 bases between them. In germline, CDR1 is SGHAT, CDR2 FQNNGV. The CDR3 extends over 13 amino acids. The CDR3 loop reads CASSLLRITEAFF. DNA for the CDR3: TGTGCCAGCAGCTTATTGCGGATAACTGAAGCTTTCTTT.